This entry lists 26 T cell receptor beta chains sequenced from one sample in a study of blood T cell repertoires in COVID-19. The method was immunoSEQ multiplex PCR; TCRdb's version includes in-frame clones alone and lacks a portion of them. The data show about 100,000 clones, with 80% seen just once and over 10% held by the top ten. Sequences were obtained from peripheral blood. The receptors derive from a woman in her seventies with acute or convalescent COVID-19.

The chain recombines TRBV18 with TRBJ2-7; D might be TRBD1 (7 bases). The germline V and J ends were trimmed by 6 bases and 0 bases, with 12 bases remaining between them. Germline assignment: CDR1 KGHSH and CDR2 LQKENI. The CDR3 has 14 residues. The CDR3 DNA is TGTGCCAGCTCGCGGGACAGTAGCTCCTACGAGCAGTACGTC. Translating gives CASSRDSSSYEQYV.

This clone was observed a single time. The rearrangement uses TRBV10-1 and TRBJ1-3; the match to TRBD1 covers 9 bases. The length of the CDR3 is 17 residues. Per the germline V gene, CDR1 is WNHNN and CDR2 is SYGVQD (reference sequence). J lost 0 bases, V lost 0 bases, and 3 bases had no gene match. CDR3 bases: TGCGCCAGCAGTGAGTCAGGGACAGGGCTCTCTGGAAACACCATATATTTT. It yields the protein CASSESGTGLSGNTIYF.

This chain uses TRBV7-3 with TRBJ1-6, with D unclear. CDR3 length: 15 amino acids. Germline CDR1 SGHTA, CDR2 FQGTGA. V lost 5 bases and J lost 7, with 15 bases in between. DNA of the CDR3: TGTGCCAGCAGCCCAGATGGACTGATAAATTCACCCCTCCACTTT. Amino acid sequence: CASSPDGLINSPLHF.

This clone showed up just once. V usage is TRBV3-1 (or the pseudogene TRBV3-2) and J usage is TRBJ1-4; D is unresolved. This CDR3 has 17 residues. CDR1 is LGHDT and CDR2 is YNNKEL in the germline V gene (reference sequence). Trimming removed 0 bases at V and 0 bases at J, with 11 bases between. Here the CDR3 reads CASSQDRPTATNEKLFF. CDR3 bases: TGTGCCAGCAGCCAAGATCGGCCGACTGCAACTAATGAAAAACTGTTTTTT.

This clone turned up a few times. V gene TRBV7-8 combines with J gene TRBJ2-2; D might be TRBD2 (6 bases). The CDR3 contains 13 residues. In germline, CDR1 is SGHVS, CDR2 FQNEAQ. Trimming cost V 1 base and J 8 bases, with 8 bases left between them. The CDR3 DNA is TGTGCCAGCAGCTTAGAGGGGACTGGGGAGCTGTTTTTT. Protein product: CASSLEGTGELFF.

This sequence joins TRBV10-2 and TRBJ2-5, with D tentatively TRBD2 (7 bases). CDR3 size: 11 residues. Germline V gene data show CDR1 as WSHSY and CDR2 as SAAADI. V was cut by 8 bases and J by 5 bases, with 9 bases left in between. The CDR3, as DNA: TGCGCCAGCGGGGGGGGCGAGACCCAGTACTTC. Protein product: CASGGGETQYF.

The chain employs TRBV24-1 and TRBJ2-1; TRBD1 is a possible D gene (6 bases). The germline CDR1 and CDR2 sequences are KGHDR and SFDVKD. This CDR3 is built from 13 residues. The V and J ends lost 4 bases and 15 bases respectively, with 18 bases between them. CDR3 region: CATSDGPTGRVFF. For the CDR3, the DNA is TGTGCCACCAGTGACGGTCCGACAGGTAGAGTGTTCTTC.

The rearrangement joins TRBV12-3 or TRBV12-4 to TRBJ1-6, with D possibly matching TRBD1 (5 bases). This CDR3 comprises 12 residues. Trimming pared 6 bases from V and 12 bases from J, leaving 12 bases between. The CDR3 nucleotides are TGTGCCAGCAGAGGGACTGGAGGACCCCTCCACTTT. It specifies CASRGTGGPLHF.

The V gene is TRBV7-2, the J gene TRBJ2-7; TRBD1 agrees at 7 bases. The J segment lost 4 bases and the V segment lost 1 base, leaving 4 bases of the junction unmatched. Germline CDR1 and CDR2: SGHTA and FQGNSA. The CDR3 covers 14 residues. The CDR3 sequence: CASSLGTGFYEQYV. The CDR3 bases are TGTGCCAGCAGCTTAGGGACAGGTTTTTACGAGCAGTACGTC.

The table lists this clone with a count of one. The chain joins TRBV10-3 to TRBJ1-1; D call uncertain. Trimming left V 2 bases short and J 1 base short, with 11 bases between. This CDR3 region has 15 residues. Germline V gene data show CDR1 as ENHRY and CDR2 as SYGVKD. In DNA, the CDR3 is TGTGCCATCAGTGAGGTTTGGCCAAAGAACACTGAAGCTTTCTTT. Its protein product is CAISEVWPKNTEAFF.

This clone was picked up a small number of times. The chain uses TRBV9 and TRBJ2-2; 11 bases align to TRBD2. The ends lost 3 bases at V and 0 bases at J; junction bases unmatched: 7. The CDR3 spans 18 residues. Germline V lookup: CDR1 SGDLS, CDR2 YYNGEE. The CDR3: CASSGPLAGGPNTGELFF. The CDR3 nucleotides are TGTGCCAGCAGCGGACCCCTAGCGGGGGGACCGAACACCGGGGAGCTGTTTTTT.

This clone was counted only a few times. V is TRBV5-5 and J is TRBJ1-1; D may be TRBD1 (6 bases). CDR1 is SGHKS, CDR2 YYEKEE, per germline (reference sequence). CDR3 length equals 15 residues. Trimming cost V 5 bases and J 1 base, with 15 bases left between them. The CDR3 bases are TGTGCCAGCAGTTATCGGGGACAAGCGAACACTGAAGCTTTCTTT. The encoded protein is CASSYRGQANTEAFF.

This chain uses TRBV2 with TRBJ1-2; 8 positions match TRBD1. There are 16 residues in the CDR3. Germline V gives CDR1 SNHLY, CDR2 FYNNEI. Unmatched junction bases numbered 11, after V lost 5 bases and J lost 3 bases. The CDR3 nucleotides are TGTGCCAGCAGTAGGCAGGGGGCTAGGATGGACTATGGCTACACCTTC. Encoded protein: CASSRQGARMDYGYTF.

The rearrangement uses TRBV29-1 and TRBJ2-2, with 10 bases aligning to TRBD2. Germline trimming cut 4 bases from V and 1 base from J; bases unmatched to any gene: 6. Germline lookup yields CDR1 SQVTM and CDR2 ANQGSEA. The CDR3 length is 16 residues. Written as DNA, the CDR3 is TGCAGCGTTGGATCGGCTAGCGGGGGGAACACCGGGGAGCTGTTTTTT. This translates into CSVGSASGGNTGELFF.

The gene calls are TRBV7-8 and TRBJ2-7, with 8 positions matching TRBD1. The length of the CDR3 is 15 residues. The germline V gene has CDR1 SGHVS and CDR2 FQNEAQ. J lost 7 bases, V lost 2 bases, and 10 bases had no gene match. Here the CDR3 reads CASSLRRGQAGEQYF. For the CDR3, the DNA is TGTGCCAGCAGCTTACGTCGGGGACAGGCTGGGGAGCAGTACTTC.

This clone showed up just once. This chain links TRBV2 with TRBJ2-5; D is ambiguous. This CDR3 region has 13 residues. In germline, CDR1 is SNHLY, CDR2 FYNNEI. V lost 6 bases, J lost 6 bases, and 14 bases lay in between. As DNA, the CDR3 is TGTGCCAGCAGGAAGGAACAGTATAAGACCCAGTACTTC. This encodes CASRKEQYKTQYF.

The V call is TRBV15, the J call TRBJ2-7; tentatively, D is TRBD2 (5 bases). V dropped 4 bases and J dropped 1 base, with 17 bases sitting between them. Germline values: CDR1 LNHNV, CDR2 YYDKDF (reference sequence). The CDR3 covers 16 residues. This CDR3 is CATSTEGGRSSYEQYF. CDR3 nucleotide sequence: TGTGCCACCAGCACCGAGGGCGGACGTTCTTCCTACGAGCAGTACTTC.

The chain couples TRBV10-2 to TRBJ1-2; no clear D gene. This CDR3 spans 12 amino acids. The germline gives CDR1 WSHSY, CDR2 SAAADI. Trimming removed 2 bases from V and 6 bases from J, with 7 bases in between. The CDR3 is CASSEVSHGYTF. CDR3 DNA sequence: TGCGCCAGCAGTGAGGTTAGCCATGGCTACACCTTC.

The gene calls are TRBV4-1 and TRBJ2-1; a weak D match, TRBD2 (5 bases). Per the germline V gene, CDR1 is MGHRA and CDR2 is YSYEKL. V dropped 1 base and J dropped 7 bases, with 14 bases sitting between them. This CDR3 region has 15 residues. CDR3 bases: TGCGCCAGCAGCCAAGGCCTTGGACTGCTGAATGAGCAGTTCTTC. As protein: CASSQGLGLLNEQFF.

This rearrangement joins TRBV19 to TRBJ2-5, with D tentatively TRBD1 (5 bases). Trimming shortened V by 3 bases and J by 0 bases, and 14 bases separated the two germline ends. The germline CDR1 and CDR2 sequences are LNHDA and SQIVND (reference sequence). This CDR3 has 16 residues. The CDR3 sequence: CASSIGRTKYQETQYF. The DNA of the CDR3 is TGTGCCAGTAGTATTGGAAGGACAAAGTACCAAGAGACCCAGTACTTC. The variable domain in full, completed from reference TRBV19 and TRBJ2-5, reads DGGITQSPKYLFRKEGQNVTLSCEQNLNHDAMYWYRQDPGQGLRLIYYSQIVNDFQKGDIAEGYSVSREKKESFPLTVTSAQKNPTAFYLCASSIGRTKYQETQYFGPGTRLLVL.

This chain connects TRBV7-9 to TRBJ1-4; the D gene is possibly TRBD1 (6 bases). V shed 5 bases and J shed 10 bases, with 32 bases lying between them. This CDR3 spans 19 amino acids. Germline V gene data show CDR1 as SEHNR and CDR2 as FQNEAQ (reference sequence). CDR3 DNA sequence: TGTGCCAGCAGCCAACAGGGTTCGATCGGGTTTCTATCATCCGGAAAACTGTTTTTT. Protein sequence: CASSQQGSIGFLSSGKLFF.

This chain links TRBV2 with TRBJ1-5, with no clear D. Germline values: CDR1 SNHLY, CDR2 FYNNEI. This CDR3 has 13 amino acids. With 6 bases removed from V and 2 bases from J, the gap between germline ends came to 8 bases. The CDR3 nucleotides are TGTGCCAGCAGCGATACGGGCAATCAGCCCCAGCATTTT. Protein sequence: CASSDTGNQPQHF.

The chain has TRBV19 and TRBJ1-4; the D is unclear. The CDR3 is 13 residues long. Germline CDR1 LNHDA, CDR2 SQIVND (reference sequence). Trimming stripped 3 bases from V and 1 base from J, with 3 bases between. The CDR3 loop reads CASSIQTNEKLFF. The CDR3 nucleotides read TGTGCCAGTAGTATCCAAACTAATGAAAAACTGTTTTTT.

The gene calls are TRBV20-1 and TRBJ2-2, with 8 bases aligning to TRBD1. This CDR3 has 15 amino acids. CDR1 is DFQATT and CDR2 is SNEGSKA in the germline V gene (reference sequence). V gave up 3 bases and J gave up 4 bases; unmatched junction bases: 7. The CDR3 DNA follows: TGCAGTGCTAGTTCACCAGGGGGCACCACCGGGGAGCTGTTTTTT. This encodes CSASSPGGTTGELFF.

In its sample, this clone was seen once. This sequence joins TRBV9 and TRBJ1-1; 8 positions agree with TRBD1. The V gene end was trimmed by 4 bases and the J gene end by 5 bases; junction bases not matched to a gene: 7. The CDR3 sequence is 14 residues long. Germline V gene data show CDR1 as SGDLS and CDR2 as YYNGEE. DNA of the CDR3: TGTGCCAGCAGCCTTACAGGGGGGGAGACTGAAGCTTTCTTT. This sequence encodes CASSLTGGETEAFF.

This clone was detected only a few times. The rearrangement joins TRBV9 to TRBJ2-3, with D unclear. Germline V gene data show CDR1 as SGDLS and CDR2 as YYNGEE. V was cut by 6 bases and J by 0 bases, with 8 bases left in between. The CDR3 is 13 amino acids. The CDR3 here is CASNELSTDTQYF. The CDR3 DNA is TGTGCCAGCAATGAACTCAGCACAGATACGCAGTATTTT.